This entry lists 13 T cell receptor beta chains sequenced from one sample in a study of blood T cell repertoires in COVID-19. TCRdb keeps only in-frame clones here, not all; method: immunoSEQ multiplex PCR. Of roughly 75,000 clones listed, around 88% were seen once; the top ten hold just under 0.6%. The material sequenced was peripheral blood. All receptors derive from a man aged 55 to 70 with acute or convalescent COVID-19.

CDR3: CASSLTYEQYF. The CDR3 coding sequence is TGTGCCAGCAGCTTAACATACGAGCAGTACTTC. This chain joins TRBV7-9 and TRBJ2-7, with D uncertain. The CDR3 consists of 11 residues. Germline V CDR1 and CDR2: SEHNR, FQNEAQ (reference sequence). V was cut by 2 bases and J by 4 bases, with 3 bases left in between.

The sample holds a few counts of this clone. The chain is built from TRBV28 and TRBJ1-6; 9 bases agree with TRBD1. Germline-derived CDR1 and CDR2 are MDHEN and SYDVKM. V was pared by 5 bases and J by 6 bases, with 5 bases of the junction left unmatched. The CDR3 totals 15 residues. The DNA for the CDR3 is TGTGCCAGCAGTCCCCCGACAGGGGGTAATTCACCCCTCCACTTT. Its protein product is CASSPPTGGNSPLHF.

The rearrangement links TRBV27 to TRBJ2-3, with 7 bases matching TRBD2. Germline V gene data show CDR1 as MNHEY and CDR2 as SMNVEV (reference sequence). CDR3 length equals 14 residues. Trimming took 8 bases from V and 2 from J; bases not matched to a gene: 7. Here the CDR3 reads CASRGRAYTDTQYF. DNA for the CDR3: TGTGCCAGCCGAGGGAGGGCCTACACAGATACGCAGTATTTT.

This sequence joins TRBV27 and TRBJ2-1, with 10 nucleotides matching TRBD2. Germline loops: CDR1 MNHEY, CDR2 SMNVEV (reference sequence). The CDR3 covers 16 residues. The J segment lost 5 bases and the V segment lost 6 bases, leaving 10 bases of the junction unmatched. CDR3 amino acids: CASRVPGTSADNEQFF. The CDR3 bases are TGTGCCAGCAGAGTCCCCGGGACTAGCGCCGACAATGAGCAGTTCTTC.

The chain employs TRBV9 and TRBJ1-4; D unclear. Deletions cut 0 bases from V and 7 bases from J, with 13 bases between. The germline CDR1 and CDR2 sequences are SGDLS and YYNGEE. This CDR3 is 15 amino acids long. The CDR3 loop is CASSVGPEAPEKLFF. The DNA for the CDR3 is TGTGCCAGCAGCGTAGGGCCAGAGGCCCCTGAAAAACTGTTTTTT.

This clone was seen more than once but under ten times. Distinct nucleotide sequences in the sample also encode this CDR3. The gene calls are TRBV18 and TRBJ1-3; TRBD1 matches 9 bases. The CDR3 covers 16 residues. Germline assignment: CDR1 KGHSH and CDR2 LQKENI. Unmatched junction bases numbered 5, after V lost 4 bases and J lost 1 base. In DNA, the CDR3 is TGTGCCAGCTCACAACCGGGACAGGGATCTGGAAACACCATATATTTT. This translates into CASSQPGQGSGNTIYF. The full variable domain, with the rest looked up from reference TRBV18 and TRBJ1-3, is NAGVMQNPRHLVRRRGQEARLRCSPMKGHSHVYWYRQLPEEGLKFMVYLQKENIIDESGMPKERFSAEFPKEGPSILRIQQVVRGDSAAYFCASSQPGQGSGNTIYFGEGSWLTVV.

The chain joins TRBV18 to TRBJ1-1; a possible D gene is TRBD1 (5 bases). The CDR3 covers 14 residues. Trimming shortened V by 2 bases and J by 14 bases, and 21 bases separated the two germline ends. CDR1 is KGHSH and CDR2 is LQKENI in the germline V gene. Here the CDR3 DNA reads TGTGCCAGCTCACCAAACCGGGACTCTATCCTTTCATTCTTT. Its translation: CASSPNRDSILSFF.

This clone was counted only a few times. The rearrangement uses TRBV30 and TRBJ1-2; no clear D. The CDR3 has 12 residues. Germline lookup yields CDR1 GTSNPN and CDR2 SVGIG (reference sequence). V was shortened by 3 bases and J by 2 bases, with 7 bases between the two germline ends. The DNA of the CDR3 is TGTGCCTGGAGCTCACAGAACTATGGCTACACCTTC. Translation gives CAWSSQNYGYTF.

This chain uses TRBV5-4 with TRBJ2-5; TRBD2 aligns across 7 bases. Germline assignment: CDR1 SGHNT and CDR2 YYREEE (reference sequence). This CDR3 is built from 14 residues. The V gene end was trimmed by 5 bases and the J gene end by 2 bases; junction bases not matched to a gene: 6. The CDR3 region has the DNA TGTGCCAGCAGGTTAGCGGGCATGCAAGAGACCCAGTACTTC. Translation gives CASRLAGMQETQYF. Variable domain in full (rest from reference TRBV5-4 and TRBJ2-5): ETGVTQSPTHLIKTRGQQVTLRCSSQSGHNTVSWYQQALGQGPQFIFQYYREEENGRGNFPPRFSGLQFPNYSSELNVNALELDDSALYLCASRLAGMQETQYFGPGTRLLVL.

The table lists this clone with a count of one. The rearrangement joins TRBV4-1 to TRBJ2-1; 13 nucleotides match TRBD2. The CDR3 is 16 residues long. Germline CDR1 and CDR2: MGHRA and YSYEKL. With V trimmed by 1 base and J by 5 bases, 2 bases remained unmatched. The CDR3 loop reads CASSQGGLAGHNEQFF. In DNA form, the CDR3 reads TGCGCCAGCAGCCAAGGGGGACTAGCGGGGCACAATGAGCAGTTCTTC.

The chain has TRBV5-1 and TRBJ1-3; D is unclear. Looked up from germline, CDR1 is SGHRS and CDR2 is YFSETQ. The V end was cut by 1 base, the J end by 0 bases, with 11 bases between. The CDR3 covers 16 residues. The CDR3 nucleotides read TGCGCCAGCAGCTTGACGTCAGCTAGCTCTGGAAACACCATATATTTT. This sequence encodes CASSLTSASSGNTIYF.

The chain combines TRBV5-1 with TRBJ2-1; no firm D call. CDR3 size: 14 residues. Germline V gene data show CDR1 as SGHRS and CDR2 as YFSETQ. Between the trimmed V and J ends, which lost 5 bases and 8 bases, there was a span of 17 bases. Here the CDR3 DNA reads TGCGCCAGCAGGCTAGGCCAGCGTTACGATGAGCAGTTCTTC. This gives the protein CASRLGQRYDEQFF.

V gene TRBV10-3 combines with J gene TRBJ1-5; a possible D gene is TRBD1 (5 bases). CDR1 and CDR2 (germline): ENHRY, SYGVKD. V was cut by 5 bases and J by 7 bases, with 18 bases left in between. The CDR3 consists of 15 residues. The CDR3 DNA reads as TGTGCCATCAGTAATTTCGGGGGTCTGGGGCAGCCCCAGCATTTT. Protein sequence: CAISNFGGLGQPQHF.